These 15 T cell receptor beta chains came from one sample sequenced in a study of brain T cells in children with intractable seizures. Time point noted: blood from clinic visit 5 months post-surgery; TSC patient then seizure free. This table comes from immunoSEQ multiplex PCR, and its TCRdb copy is limited to in-frame clones, with some not included. The table shows 300,000 to 400,000 clones, with 93% occurring only once. Sample: peripheral blood, taken roughly 5 months after surgery. These receptors all stem from a boy under three years old with tuberous sclerosis and intractable seizures.

The CDR3 bases are TGTGCCAGTAGTCTCGCTGATAGCAATCAGCCCCAGCATTTT. Translating gives CASSLADSNQPQHF. The chain uses TRBV19 and TRBJ1-5, with D unclear. V lost 5 bases, J lost 0 bases, and 8 bases lay in between. The CDR3 is 14 residues long. Germline CDR1 LNHDA, CDR2 SQIVND (reference sequence).

The chain links TRBV19 to TRBJ1-1; D not certain. This CDR3 has 14 amino acids. The germline V gene encodes CDR1 LNHDA and CDR2 SQIVND (reference sequence). Deletions cut 3 bases from V and 0 bases from J, with 8 bases between. CDR3 nucleotides: TGTGCCAGTAGTATCGCTCCGGTGAACACTGAAGCTTTCTTT. Translated, it gives CASSIAPVNTEAFF.

The genes are TRBV27 and TRBJ2-7; 13 bases match TRBD2. The ends lost 6 bases at V and 2 bases at J; junction bases unmatched: 7. The CDR3 is made up of 16 amino acids. Germline V gene lookup returns CDR1 MNHEY and CDR2 SMNVEV (reference sequence). This chain's CDR3 is CASSWTSGSGTYEQYF. In nucleotides, the CDR3 is TGTGCCAGCAGCTGGACTAGCGGGAGTGGTACCTACGAGCAGTACTTC.

This clone was recorded once. The gene calls are TRBV19 and TRBJ2-5; maybe TRBD1 (6 bases). Trimming stripped 3 bases from V and 10 bases from J, with 18 bases between. The V gene's germline CDR1 is LNHDA and CDR2 SQIVND (reference sequence). The CDR3 loop spans 14 amino acids. Here the CDR3 reads CASSMGASPWDQYF. The CDR3 DNA sequence: TGTGCCAGTAGTATGGGGGCTAGCCCGTGGGACCAGTACTTC.

This chain links TRBV10-2 with TRBJ2-7; 8 positions agree with TRBD1. Germline CDR1 and CDR2: WSHSY and SAAADI. The CDR3 totals 13 residues. Losses at the gene ends were 7 bases for V and 6 bases for J; bases not matched to a gene: 8. DNA for the CDR3: TGCGCCAGCATGGGGGACAGGAGGAGCGAGCAGTACTTC. This translates into CASMGDRRSEQYF.

V is TRBV5-4 and J is TRBJ2-3; no firm D call. The germline V gene encodes CDR1 SGHNT and CDR2 YYREEE (reference sequence). This CDR3 contains 14 residues. V shed 0 bases and J shed 0 bases, with 5 bases lying between them. For the CDR3, the DNA is TGTGCCAGCAGCTTGGTGACTAGCACAGATACGCAGTATTTT. Its protein is CASSLVTSTDTQYF.

The rearrangement uses TRBV19 and TRBJ2-3; the match to TRBD2 covers 11 bases. The CDR3 contains 13 residues. J gave up 4 bases and V 10 bases, and 4 bases lay outside the gene matches. Germline lookup yields CDR1 LNHDA and CDR2 SQIVND (reference sequence). CDR3 sequence reads: CATPSGRPDTQYF. The CDR3 nucleotides are TGTGCCACTCCTAGCGGGAGGCCAGATACGCAGTATTTT. The full variable domain, in which reference TRBV19 and TRBJ2-3 provide the parts outside the CDR3, is DGGITQSPKYLFRKEGQNVTLSCEQNLNHDAMYWYRQDPGQGLRLIYYSQIVNDFQKGDIAEGYSVSREKKESFPLTVTSAQKNPTAFYLCATPSGRPDTQYFGPGTRLTVL.

The rearrangement uses TRBV6-5 and TRBJ1-1; 7 bases agree with TRBD1. V shed 6 bases, J shed 11 bases, and the junction held 9 bases outside the gene matches. The V gene's germline CDR1 is MNHEY and CDR2 SVGAGI. The CDR3 spans 12 residues. The CDR3 spells CASSAPRGKAFF. CDR3 in DNA: TGTGCCAGCAGCGCCCCCAGGGGGAAGGCTTTCTTT.

The V and J genes are TRBV7-9 and TRBJ1-1, with D unclear. The V gene's germline CDR1 is SEHNR and CDR2 FQNEAQ (reference sequence). Trimming pared 5 bases from V and 4 bases from J, leaving 17 bases between. The CDR3 is made up of 15 amino acids. In nucleotides, the CDR3 is TGTGCCAGCAGCCCCGCCAATAATTTGGGCACTGAAGCTTTCTTT. It yields the protein CASSPANNLGTEAFF.

The J gene is TRBJ1-1, the V gene TRBV18; D unclear. The CDR3 spans 13 residues. The germline V and J ends were trimmed by 4 bases and 8 bases, with 14 bases remaining between them. Germline assignment: CDR1 KGHSH and CDR2 LQKENI. The CDR3 spells CASSQLSSDEAFF. The CDR3 DNA is TGTGCCAGCTCACAGTTATCTTCCGACGAAGCTTTCTTT. The whole variable domain, remainder taken from reference TRBV18 and TRBJ1-1, is NAGVMQNPRHLVRRRGQEARLRCSPMKGHSHVYWYRQLPEEGLKFMVYLQKENIIDESGMPKERFSAEFPKEGPSILRIQQVVRGDSAAYFCASSQLSSDEAFFGQGTRLTVV.

The chain recombines TRBV18 with TRBJ2-7; 9 bases match TRBD1. The CDR3 is made up of 18 amino acids. Germline CDR1 is KGHSH and CDR2 is LQKENI. V lost 3 bases, J lost 0 bases, and 12 bases stayed unmatched. The CDR3 bases are TGTGCCAGCTCACCTCCCGCGGGACAGGGCCTTTTCTCCTACGAGCAGTACTTC. This encodes CASSPPAGQGLFSYEQYF.

This clone has only one observation. The V call is TRBV6-4, the J call TRBJ2-1; 13 bases map to TRBD2. V lost 4 bases and J lost 7; bases outside the gene matches: 7. CDR3 length equals 16 residues. Per germline, CDR1 MRHNA and CDR2 SNTAGT. CDR3 residues: CASSVRGLAGLNEQFF. For the CDR3, the DNA is TGTGCCAGCAGTGTCAGGGGACTAGCGGGGTTAAATGAGCAGTTCTTC.

The V and J genes are TRBV7-9 and TRBJ2-7, with D hard to call. The CDR3 length is 11 residues. Between the trimmed V and J ends, which lost 5 bases and 5 bases, there was a span of 7 bases. Per the germline V gene, CDR1 is SEHNR and CDR2 is FQNEAQ (reference sequence). The CDR3 DNA is TGTGCCAGCAGCATCTTCCACGAGCAGTACTTC. Encoded protein: CASSIFHEQYF.

The chain combines TRBV4-1 with TRBJ1-1; D gene unclear. The CDR3 runs to 14 residues. V was pared by 1 base and J by 1 base, with 7 bases between. Germline CDR1 is MGHRA and CDR2 is YSYEKL. The CDR3 here is CASSQGNWNTEAFF. The CDR3 region has the DNA TGCGCCAGCAGCCAAGGGAATTGGAACACTGAAGCTTTCTTT.

The chain joins TRBV5-1 to TRBJ2-7, with TRBD1 matching over 7 bases. This CDR3 has 15 residues. Germline trimming cut 1 base from V and 2 bases from J; bases unmatched to any gene: 6. CDR1 SGHRS and CDR2 YFSETQ come from the germline V gene. As DNA, the CDR3 is TGCGCCAGCAGCTTGATCAGGGACAGTACCTACGAGCAGTACTTC. It is translated as CASSLIRDSTYEQYF.